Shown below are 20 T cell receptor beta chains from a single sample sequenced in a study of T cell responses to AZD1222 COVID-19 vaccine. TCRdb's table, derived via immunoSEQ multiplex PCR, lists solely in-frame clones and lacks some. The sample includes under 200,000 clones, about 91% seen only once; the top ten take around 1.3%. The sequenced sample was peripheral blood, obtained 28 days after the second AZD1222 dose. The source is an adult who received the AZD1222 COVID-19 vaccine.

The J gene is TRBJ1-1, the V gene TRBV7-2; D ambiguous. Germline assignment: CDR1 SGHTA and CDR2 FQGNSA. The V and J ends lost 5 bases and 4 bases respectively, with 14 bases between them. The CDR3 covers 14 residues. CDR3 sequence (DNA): TGTGCCAGCAGCGAGGGTTGGCAGAGCACTGAAGCTTTCTTT. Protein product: CASSEGWQSTEAFF.

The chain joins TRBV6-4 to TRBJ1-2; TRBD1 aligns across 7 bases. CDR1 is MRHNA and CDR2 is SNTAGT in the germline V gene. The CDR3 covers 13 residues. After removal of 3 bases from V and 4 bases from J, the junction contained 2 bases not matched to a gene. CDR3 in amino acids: CASSEQGGYGYTF. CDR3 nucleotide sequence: TGTGCCAGCAGTGAGCAGGGGGGCTATGGCTACACCTTC.

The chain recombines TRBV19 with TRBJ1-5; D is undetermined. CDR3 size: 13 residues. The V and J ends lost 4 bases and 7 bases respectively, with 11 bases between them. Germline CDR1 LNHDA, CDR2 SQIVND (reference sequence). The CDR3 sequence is CASSTRVGQPQHF. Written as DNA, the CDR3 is TGTGCCAGTAGTACTCGTGTTGGGCAGCCCCAGCATTTT. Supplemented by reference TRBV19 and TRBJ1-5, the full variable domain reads DGGITQSPKYLFRKEGQNVTLSCEQNLNHDAMYWYRQDPGQGLRLIYYSQIVNDFQKGDIAEGYSVSREKKESFPLTVTSAQKNPTAFYLCASSTRVGQPQHFGDGTRLSIL.

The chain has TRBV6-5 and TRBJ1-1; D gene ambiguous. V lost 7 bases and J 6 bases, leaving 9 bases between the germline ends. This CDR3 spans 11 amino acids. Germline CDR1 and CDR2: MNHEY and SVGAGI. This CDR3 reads CASNLGPEAFF. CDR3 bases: TGTGCCAGCAACCTAGGACCTGAAGCTTTCTTT.

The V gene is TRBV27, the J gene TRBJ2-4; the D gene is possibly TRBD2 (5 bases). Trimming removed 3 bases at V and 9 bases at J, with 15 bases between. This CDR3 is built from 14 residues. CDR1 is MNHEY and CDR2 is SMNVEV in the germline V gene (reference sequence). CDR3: CASSFRPIGGIQYF. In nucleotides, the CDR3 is TGTGCCAGCAGTTTCCGGCCAATAGGAGGCATTCAGTACTTC.

The CDR3 loop is CASSLAVGGLANYGYTF. In DNA, the CDR3 is TGTGCCAGCAGCTTAGCGGTAGGGGGTCTAGCTAACTATGGCTACACCTTC. The rearrangement uses TRBV7-9 and TRBJ1-2, with D possibly being TRBD1 (6 bases). V was clipped by 0 bases and J by 0 bases, with 14 bases between them. This CDR3 spans 17 amino acids. Per the germline V gene, CDR1 is SEHNR and CDR2 is FQNEAQ (reference sequence).

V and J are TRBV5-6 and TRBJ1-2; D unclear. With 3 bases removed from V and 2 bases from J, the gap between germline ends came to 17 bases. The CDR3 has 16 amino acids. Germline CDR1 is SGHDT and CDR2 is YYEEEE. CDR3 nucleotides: TGTGCCAGCAGCTGGGATGGCAGCATGACCAACTATGGCTACACCTTC. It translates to CASSWDGSMTNYGYTF.

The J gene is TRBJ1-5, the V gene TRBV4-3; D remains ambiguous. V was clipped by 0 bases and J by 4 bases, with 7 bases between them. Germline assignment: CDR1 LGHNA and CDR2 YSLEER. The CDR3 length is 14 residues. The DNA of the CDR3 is TGCGCCAGCAGCCAAGAGAGACTAAATCAGCCCCAGCATTTT. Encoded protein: CASSQERLNQPQHF.

CDR3 sequence reads: CASSQGSSARYNEQFF. In nucleotides, the CDR3 is TGCGCCAGCAGCCAAGGCTCTAGCGCCCGGTACAATGAGCAGTTCTTC. The V and J genes are TRBV4-3 and TRBJ2-1, with D perhaps TRBD2 (6 bases). This CDR3 is 16 amino acids long. Germline assignment: CDR1 LGHNA and CDR2 YSLEER. V lost 1 base and J lost 4, with 14 bases in between.

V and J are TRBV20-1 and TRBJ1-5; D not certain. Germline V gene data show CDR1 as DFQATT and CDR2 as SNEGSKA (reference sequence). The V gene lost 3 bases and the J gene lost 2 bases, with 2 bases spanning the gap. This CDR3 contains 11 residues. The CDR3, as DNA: TGCAGTGCTAGGGGCAATCAGCCCCAGCATTTT. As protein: CSARGNQPQHF.

CDR3 sequence (DNA): TGCAGCGTTGAAGATCGTATGGCGACTAGCGGGAGGGAGACCAATGAGCAGTTCTTC. Translating gives CSVEDRMATSGRETNEQFF. V usage is TRBV29-1 and J usage is TRBJ2-1; 14 nucleotides line up with TRBD2. Germline V gives CDR1 SQVTM, CDR2 ANQGSEA. The V and J ends lost 0 bases and 6 bases, in that order; junction bases with no gene match: 13. CDR3 length: 19 residues.

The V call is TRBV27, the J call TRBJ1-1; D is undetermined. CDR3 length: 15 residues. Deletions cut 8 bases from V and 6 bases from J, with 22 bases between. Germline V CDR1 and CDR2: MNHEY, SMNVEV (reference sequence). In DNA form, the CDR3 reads TGTGCCAGCTGGTCCCGATTGCTAAGGGATGCTGAAGCTTTCTTT. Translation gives CASWSRLLRDAEAFF.

The CDR3 sequence is CASSYWGGGYTF. CDR3 sequence (DNA): TGCGCCAGCAGCTATTGGGGGGGTGGCTACACCTTC. The chain uses TRBV4-3 and TRBJ1-2; possible D gene TRBD1, 5 bases. CDR3 length: 12 amino acids. V lost 5 bases and J lost 7, with 11 bases in between. CDR1 LGHNA and CDR2 YSLEER come from the germline V gene.

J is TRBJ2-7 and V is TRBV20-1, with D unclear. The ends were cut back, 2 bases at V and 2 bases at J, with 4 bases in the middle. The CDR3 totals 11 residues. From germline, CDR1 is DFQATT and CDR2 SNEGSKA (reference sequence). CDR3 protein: CSARLTYEQYF. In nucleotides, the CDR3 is TGCAGTGCTAGATTGACCTACGAGCAGTACTTC.

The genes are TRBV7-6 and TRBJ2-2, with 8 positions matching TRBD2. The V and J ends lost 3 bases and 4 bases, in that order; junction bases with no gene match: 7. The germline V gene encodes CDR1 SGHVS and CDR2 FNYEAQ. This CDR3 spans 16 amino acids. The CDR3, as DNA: TGTGCCAGCAGCTTGGGACTAGGGAAGGCCACCGGGGAGCTGTTTTTT. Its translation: CASSLGLGKATGELFF.

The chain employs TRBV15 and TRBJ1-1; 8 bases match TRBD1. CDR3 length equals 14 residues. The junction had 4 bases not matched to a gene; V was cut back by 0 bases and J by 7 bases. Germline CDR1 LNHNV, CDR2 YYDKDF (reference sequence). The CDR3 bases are TGTGCCACCAGCAGAGATCAGGGGGCGATTGAAGCTTTCTTT. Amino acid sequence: CATSRDQGAIEAFF.

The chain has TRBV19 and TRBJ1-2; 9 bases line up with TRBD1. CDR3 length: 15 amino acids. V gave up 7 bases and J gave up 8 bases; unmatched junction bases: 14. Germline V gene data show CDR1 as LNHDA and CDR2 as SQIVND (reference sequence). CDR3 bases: TGTGCCAGTACCGTCCCGGGACAGGGATCGGAAGGCTACACCTTC. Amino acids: CASTVPGQGSEGYTF.

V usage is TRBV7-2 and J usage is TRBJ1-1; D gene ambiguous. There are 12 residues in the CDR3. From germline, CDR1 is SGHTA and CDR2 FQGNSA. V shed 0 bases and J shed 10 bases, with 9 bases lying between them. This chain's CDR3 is CASSLARDGAFF. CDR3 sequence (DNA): TGTGCCAGCAGCTTAGCACGGGATGGAGCTTTCTTT. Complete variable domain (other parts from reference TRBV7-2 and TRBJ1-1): GAGVSQSPSNKVTEKGKDVELRCDPISGHTALYWYRQSLGQGLEFLIYFQGNSAPDKSGLPSDRFSAERTGGSVSTLTIQRTQQEDSAVYLCASSLARDGAFFGQGTRLTVV.

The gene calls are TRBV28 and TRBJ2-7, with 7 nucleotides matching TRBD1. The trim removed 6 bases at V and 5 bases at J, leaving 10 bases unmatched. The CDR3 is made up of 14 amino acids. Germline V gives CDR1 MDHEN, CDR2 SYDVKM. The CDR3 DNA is TGTGCCAGCAGCCCGGGACAGATCGTCCACGAGCAGTACTTC. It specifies CASSPGQIVHEQYF. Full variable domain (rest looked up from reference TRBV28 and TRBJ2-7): DVKVTQSSRYLVKRTGEKVFLECVQDMDHENMFWYRQDPGLGLRLIYFSYDVKMKEKGDIPEGYSVSREKKERFSLILESASTNQTSMYLCASSPGQIVHEQYFGPGTRLTVT.

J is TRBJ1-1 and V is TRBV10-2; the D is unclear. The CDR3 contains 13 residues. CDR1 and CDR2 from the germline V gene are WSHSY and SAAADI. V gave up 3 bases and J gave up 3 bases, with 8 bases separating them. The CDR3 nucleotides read TGCGCCAGCAGTGAACCTGGGGACACTGAAGCTTTCTTT. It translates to CASSEPGDTEAFF.